Reported below is one T cell receptor beta chain. The antigen remains undetermined. This sample was included in a study of CD8+ T cells in alopecia areata. Study-level information: It was oral tofacitinib, at 5 to 10 mg twice daily, that treated patients received. The study, taken as a whole, reports: Lesional scalp, notably in alopecia totalis/universalis, had clonality above that of normal scalp.

Reverse transcription of extracted RNA yielded cDNA, which provided the sequencing template. Measured with immunoSEQ multiplex PCR; TCRdb has only the in-frame clones, and not every one. Of 150,000 or so clones listed, roughly 50% are singletons. Sorting of PBMCs yielded the CD4+ and CD8+ T cells. The germline V and J ends were trimmed by 3 bases and 4 bases, with 12 bases remaining between them. The CDR3 runs to 14 residues. Germline CDR1 MNHNY, CDR2 SVGAGI (reference sequence). Sequenced input: CD4+ T cells sorted from blood. The rearrangement joins TRBV6-6 to TRBJ1-2; no definite D call. This TCR came from a human donor with alopecia areata. CDR3 bases: TGTGCCAGCAGTTATCAACTTCTAGGCTATGGCTACACCTTC. This sequence encodes CASSYQLLGYGYTF.